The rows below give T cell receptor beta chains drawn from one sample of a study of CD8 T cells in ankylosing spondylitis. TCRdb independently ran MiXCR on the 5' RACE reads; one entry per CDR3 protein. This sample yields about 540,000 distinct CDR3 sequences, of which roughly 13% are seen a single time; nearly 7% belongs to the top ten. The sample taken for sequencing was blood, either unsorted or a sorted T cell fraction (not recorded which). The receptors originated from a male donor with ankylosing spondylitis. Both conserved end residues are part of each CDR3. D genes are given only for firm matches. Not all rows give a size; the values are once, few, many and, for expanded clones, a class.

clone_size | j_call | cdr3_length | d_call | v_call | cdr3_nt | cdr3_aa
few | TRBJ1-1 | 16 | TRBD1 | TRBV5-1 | TGCGCCAGCAGCTTGGAAGGACAGGGGGCCGGGACTGAAGCTTTCTTT | CASSLEGQGAGTEAFF
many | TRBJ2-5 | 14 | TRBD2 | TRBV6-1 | TGTGCCAGCAAAACTAGCGGGAGGGGCGAGACCCAGTACTTC | CASKTSGRGETQYF
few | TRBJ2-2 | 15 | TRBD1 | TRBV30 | TGTGCCTGGAGTGTAAGGACAGGGTTCACCGGGGAGCTGTTTTTT | CAWSVRTGFTGELFF
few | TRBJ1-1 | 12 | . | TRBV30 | TGTGCCTGGAGTGTTGGAGACACTGAAGCTTTCTTT | CAWSVGDTEAFF
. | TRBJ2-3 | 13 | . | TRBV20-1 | TGCAGTGCTAGAGCCCGAGGCCGAGATACGCAGTATTTT | CSARARGRDTQYF
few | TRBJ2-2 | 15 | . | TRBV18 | TGTGCCAGCTCTTCAAACGTAGGGGACACCGGGGAGCTGTTTTTT | CASSSNVGDTGELFF
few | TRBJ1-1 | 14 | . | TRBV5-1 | TGCGCCAGCAGCACCTCGACAGGCCACACTGAAGCTTTCTTT | CASSTSTGHTEAFF
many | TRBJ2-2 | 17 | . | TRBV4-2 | TGTGCCAGCAGCACTCGCCTGGGGGGCACGAACACCGGGGAGCTGTTTTTT | CASSTRLGGTNTGELFF
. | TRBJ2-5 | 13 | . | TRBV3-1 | TGTGCCAGCAGCCCTCATACCCTTGGAAGCGGCAACTTC | CASSPHTLGSGNF
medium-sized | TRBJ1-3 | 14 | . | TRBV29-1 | TGCAGCGCGTTATCGCCGAGCTCTGGAAACACCATATATTTT | CSALSPSSGNTIYF
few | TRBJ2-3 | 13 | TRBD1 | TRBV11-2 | TGTGCCAGCAGCCTGGACAGGGACGATACGCAGTATTTT | CASSLDRDDTQYF
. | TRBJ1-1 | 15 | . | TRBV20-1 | TGCAGTGCTAGGCCCCCCACGACACCGAACACTGAAGCTTTCTTT | CSARPPTTPNTEAFF
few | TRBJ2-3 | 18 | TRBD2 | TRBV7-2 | TGTGCCAGCAGCTTAGCTCGGCTAGCGGGAGAGAATATAGATACGCAGTATTTT | CASSLARLAGENIDTQYF
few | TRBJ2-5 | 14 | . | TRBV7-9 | TGTGCCAGCAGTAAGGGTAGTCTCCAAGAGACCCAGTACTTC | CASSKGSLQETQYF
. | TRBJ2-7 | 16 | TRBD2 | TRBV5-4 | TGTGCCAGCACCGACCTACCGGGACTAGCGGACTACGAGCAGTACTTC | CASTDLPGLADYEQYF
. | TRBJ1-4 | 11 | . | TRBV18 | TGTGCCAGCTCACGGGACTTAGAACTGTTTTTT | CASSRDLELFF
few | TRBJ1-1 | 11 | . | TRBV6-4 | TGTGCCAGCAGGAGGGGGGCTGAAGCTTTCTTT | CASRRGAEAFF
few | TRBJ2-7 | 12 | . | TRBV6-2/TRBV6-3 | TGTGCCAGCAGTTACGCCTTCTACGAGCAGTACTTC | CASSYAFYEQYF
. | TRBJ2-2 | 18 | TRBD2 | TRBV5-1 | TGCGCCAGCAGCCTTTCAGGACTAGCGGGAGGGCTCTCCGGGGAGCTGTTTTTT | CASSLSGLAGGLSGELFF
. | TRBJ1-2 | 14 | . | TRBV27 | TGTGCCAGCAGTTTAAAGGGATCTAACTATGGCTACACCTTC | CASSLKGSNYGYTF
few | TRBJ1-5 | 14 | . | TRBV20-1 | TGCAGTGCTAGGAAGGGCGGAGGTTATCAGCCCCAGCATTTT | CSARKGGGYQPQHF
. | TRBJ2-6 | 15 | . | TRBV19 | TGTGCCAGTAACCCGAGGACCTCTGGGGCCAACGTCCTGACTTTC | CASNPRTSGANVLTF
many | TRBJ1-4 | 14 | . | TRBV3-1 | TGTGCCAGCAGCCAAGGAGCAACTAATGAAAAACTGTTTTTT | CASSQGATNEKLFF
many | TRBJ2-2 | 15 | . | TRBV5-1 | TGCGCCAGCAGCAGAGAGTATCCGGACACCGGGGAGCTGTTTTTT | CASSREYPDTGELFF
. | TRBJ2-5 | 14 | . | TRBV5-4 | TGTGCCAGCAGCTTCCGAGGGGCGGGTGAGACCCAGTACTTC | CASSFRGAGETQYF
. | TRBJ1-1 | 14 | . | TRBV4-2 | TGTGCCAGCAGCCAGAAGGGGCTGAACACTGAAGCTTTCTTT | CASSQKGLNTEAFF
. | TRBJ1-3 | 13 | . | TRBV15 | TGTGCCACCAGCCCGGTCTCTGGAAACACCATATATTTT | CATSPVSGNTIYF
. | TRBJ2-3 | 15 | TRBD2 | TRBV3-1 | TGTGCCAGCAGCCAGGATCCAGCGGGAGGGCCTAAGCAGTATTTT | CASSQDPAGGPKQYF
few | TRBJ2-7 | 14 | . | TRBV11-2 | TGTGCCAGCAGCTTGGCGGGCCCTACGGGGGAGCAGTACTTC | CASSLAGPTGEQYF
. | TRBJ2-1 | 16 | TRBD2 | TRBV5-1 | TGCGCCAGCAGCTACCCTAGCGGGAGGGAAGACAATGAGCAGGTCTTC | CASSYPSGREDNEQVF
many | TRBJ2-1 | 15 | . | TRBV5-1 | TGCGCCAGCAGCTTAGGAGGGAGCCGGATCAATGAGCAGTTCTTC | CASSLGGSRINEQFF
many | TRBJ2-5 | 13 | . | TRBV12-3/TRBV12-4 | TGTGCCAGCAGTTTATTCGCGGGAGAGACCCAGTACTTC | CASSLFAGETQYF
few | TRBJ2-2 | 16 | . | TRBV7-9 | TGTGCCAGCAGCTCCTTAGGGCGGACGAACACCGGGGAGCTGTTTTTT | CASSSLGRTNTGELFF